This passage covers 10 T cell receptor beta chains from one sample sequenced in a study of breast tumors, draining lymph nodes, adjacent tissues. Samples came from axillary lymph nodes draining the breast cancer. TCRdb independently ran MiXCR on the multiplex PCR reads; one entry per CDR3 protein. The repertoire consists of about 140,000 distinct CDR3 sequences, with 30% to 35% occurring once and the leading ten covering roughly 2.3%. The sequenced sample was axillary lymph node tissue. The receptors originated from a female donor with breast cancer. Some clones in this sample may be carry-over from other donors' samples.

This clonotype came up many times. The J gene is TRBJ1-3, the V gene TRBV9; D ambiguous. V was cut by 0 bases and J by 0 bases, with 10 bases left in between. CDR1 and CDR2 (germline): SGDLS, YYNGEE. The length of the CDR3 is 16 residues. The DNA for the CDR3 is TGTGCCAGCAGCGTAGCCTACAGTAGCTCTGGAAACACCATATATTTT. Amino acids: CASSVAYSSSGNTIYF.

This sequence joins TRBV20-1 and TRBJ2-7; 11 bases line up with TRBD2. CDR3 length equals 13 residues. Germline CDR1 reads DFQATT; CDR2 reads SNEGSKA (reference sequence). J lost 4 bases, V lost 6 bases, and 5 bases had no gene match. CDR3 DNA: TGCAGTGCACCGACTAGCGGGAAATACGAGCAGTACTTC. Its protein product is CSAPTSGKYEQYF.

This chain connects TRBV7-9 to TRBJ1-1, with D possibly being TRBD1 (5 bases). V was cut by 3 bases and J by 4 bases, with 12 bases left in between. The CDR3 is made up of 14 amino acids. Germline V gene sequence: CDR1 SEHNR, CDR2 FQNEAQ (reference sequence). The CDR3 protein is CASSFIQGGTEAFF. DNA of the CDR3: TGTGCCAGCAGCTTTATCCAGGGCGGCACTGAAGCTTTCTTT.

There are many counts of this clonotype. The chain carries TRBV20-1 and TRBJ2-5; TRBD1 matches 10 bases. CDR1 is DFQATT and CDR2 is SNEGSKA in the germline V gene (reference sequence). This CDR3 is 15 amino acids long. The V and J ends lost 3 bases and 1 base, in that order; junction bases with no gene match: 5. The CDR3 loop is CSARQGQGTQETQYF. CDR3 nucleotide sequence: TGCAGTGCTAGGCAGGGACAGGGGACCCAAGAGACCCAGTACTTC.

The chain is built from TRBV9 and TRBJ2-2, with D uncertain. CDR3 length: 11 amino acids. Germline CDR1 is SGDLS and CDR2 is YYNGEE. V was pared by 4 bases and J by 8 bases, with 6 bases between. CDR3 bases: TGTGCCAGCAGCCCCCCGGGGGAGCTGTTTTTT. The encoded protein is CASSPPGELFF.

About this clonotype itself: A junction boundary mismatches the germline segment, possibly from a read error. The chain carries TRBV6-1 and TRBJ2-7; D is unresolved. The CDR3 length is 15 residues. Germline values: CDR1 MNHNS, CDR2 SASEGT. The CDR3 spells CASSQNGVFSFEQYF. The CDR3 nucleotides read TGTGCCAGCAGTCAAAATGGTGTCTTTTCCTTCGAGCAGTACTTC.

The chain uses TRBV6-5 and TRBJ2-7; maybe TRBD1 (6 bases). CDR3 length equals 16 residues. The V and J ends lost 4 bases and 2 bases respectively, with 18 bases between them. Germline CDR1 is MNHEY and CDR2 is SVGAGI. The CDR3 reads CASSLAPGQLPYEQYF. The CDR3 bases are TGTGCCAGCAGTTTGGCCCCCGGACAGCTTCCCTACGAGCAGTACTTC.

For this clonotype: The conserved phenylalanine or tryptophan is not found at the CDR3 terminus, so this likely reflects a read error. This chain connects TRBV7-3 to TRBJ2-1, with TRBD1 matching 7 bases. The ends lost 5 bases at V and 0 bases at J; junction bases unmatched: 10. Germline V gene lookup returns CDR1 SGHTA and CDR2 FQGTGA. CDR3 size: 17 residues. The CDR3 DNA is TGTGCCAGCAGCGTGGGGGCCGGGACAGCCTCCTACAATGAGCAGTTCCTC. Translation gives CASSVGAGTASYNEQFL.

The chain combines TRBV18 with TRBJ1-1; the D gene is possibly TRBD1 (6 bases). Germline CDR1 reads KGHSH; CDR2 reads LQKENI. This CDR3 has 13 amino acids. Trimming removed 3 bases from V and 7 bases from J, with 12 bases in between. The CDR3 sequence: CASSPTGGLEAFF. The DNA for the CDR3 is TGTGCCAGCTCACCGACCGGGGGCCTTGAAGCTTTCTTT.

This clonotype was detected a few times. The gene calls are TRBV9 and TRBJ1-3; tentatively, D is TRBD1 (5 bases). The CDR3 spans 14 residues. Germline loops: CDR1 SGDLS, CDR2 YYNGEE. CDR3 residues: CASSGLGVGNTIYF. As DNA, the CDR3 is TGTGCTAGCTCGGGACTGGGGGTAGGAAACACCATATATTTT.